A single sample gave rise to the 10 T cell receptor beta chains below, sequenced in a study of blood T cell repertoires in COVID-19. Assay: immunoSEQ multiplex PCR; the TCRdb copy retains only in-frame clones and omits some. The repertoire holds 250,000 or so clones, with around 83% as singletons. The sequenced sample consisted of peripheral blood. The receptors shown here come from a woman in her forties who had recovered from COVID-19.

The CDR3 region is CASSPTGLYYGYTF. The DNA for the CDR3 is TGTGCCAGCAGCCCAACAGGATTGTACTATGGCTACACCTTC. The chain employs TRBV5-4 and TRBJ1-2; TRBD1 might be the D (5 bases). CDR1 SGHNT and CDR2 YYREEE come from the germline V gene (reference sequence). Trimming stripped 4 bases from V and 3 bases from J, with 13 bases between. The CDR3 runs to 14 residues.

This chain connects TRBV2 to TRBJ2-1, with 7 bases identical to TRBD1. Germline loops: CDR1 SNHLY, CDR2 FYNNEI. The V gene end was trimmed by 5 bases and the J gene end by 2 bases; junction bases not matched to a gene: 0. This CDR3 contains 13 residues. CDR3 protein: CASSQGAYNEQFF. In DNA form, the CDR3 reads TGTGCCAGCAGTCAGGGGGCCTACAATGAGCAGTTCTTC.

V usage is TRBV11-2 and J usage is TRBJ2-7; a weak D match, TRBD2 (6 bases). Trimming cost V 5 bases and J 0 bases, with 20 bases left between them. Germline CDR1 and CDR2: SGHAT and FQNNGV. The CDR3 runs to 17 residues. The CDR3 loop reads CASSPWGSGRLSYEQYF. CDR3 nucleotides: TGTGCCAGCAGCCCCTGGGGTAGCGGCCGCCTCTCCTACGAGCAGTACTTC.

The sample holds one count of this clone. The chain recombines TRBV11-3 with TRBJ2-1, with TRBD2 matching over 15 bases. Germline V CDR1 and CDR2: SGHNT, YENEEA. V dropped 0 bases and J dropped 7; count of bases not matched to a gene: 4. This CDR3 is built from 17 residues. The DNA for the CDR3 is TGTGCCAGCAGCTTAGATCGGACTAGCGGGGGGGCGAATGAGCAGTTCTTC. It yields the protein CASSLDRTSGGANEQFF. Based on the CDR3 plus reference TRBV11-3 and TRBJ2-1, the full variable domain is EAGVVQSPRYKIIEKKQPVAFWCNPISGHNTLYWYLQNLGQGPELLIRYENEEAVDDSQLPKDRFSAERLKGVDSTLKIQPAELGDSAVYLCASSLDRTSGGANEQFFGPGTRLTVL.

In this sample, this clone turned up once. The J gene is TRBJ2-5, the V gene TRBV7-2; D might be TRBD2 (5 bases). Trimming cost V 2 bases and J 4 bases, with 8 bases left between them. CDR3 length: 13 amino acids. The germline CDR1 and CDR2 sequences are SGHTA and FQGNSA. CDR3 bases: TGTGCCAGCAGCTTATCGGGGAGAGAGACCCAGTACTTC. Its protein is CASSLSGRETQYF.

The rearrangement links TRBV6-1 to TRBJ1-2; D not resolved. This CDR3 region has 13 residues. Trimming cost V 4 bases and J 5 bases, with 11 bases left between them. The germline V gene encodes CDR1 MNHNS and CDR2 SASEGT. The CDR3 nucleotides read TGTGCCAGCAGTGTAGCCCCTGTTTATGGCTACACCTTC. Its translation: CASSVAPVYGYTF.

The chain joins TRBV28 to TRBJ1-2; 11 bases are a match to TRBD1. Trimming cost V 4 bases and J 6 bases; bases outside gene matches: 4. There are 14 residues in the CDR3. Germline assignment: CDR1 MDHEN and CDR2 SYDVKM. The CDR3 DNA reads TGTGCCAGCAGTTCCGGACAGGGGGCGGATGGCTACACCTTC. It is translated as CASSSGQGADGYTF.

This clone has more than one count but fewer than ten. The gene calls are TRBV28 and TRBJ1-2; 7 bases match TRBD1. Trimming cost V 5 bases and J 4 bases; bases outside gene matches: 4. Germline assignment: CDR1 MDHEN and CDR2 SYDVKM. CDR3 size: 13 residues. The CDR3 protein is CASSEDRSYGYTF. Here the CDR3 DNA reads TGTGCCAGCAGTGAGGACAGGAGCTATGGCTACACCTTC.

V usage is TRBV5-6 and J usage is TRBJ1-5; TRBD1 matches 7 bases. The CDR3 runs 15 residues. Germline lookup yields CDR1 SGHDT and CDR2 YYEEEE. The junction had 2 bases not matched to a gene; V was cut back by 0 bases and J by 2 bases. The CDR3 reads CASSLGTGGNQPQHF. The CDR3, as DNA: TGTGCCAGCAGCTTGGGTACAGGGGGCAATCAGCCCCAGCATTTT.

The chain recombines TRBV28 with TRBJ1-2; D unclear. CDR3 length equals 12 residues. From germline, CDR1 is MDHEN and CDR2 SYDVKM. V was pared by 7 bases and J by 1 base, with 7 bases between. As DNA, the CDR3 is TGTGCCAGCAACCAGGATAACTATGGCTACACCTTC. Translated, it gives CASNQDNYGYTF.